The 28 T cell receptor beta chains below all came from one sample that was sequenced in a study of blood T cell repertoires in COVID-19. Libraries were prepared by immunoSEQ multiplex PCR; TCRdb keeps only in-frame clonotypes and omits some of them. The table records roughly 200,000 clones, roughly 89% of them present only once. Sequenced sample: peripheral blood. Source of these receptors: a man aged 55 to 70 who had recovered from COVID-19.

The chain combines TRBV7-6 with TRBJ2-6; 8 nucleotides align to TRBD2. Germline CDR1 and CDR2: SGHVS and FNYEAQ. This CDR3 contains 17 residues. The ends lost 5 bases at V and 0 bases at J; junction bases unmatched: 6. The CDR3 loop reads CASSPGLGFSGANVLTF. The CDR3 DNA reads TGTGCCAGCAGCCCGGGACTAGGGTTCTCTGGGGCCAACGTCCTGACTTTC.

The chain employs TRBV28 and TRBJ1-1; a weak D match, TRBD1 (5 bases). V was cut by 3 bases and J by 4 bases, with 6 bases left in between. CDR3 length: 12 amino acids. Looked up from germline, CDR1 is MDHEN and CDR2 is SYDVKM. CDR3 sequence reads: CASSFQGTEAFF. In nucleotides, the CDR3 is TGTGCCAGCAGTTTCCAGGGCACTGAAGCTTTCTTT.

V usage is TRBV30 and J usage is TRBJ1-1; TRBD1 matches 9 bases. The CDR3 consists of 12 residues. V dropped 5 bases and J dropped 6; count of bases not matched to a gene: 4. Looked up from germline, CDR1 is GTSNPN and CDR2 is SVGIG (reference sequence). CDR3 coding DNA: TGTGCCTGGGGACAGGGGAGTTCTGAAGCTTTCTTT. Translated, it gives CAWGQGSSEAFF.

The CDR3 nucleotides read TGTGCCAGTAGTTTTTCCCCGGGAACAGCTTTCTTT. Encoded protein: CASSFSPGTAFF. V is TRBV19 and J is TRBJ1-1, with D hard to call. With 5 bases removed from V and 10 bases from J, the gap between germline ends came to 14 bases. CDR3 length: 12 residues. Germline CDR1 reads LNHDA; CDR2 reads SQIVND (reference sequence). The full variable domain, completed using reference TRBV19 and TRBJ1-1, is DGGITQSPKYLFRKEGQNVTLSCEQNLNHDAMYWYRQDPGQGLRLIYYSQIVNDFQKGDIAEGYSVSREKKESFPLTVTSAQKNPTAFYLCASSFSPGTAFFGQGTRLTVV.

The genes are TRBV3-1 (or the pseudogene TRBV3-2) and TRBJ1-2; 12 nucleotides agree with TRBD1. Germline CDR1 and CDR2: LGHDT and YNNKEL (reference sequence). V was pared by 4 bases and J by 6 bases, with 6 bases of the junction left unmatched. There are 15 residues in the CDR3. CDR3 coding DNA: TGTGCCAGCAGCCTTTCCGGGACAGGGGGCGATGGCTACACCTTC. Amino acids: CASSLSGTGGDGYTF.

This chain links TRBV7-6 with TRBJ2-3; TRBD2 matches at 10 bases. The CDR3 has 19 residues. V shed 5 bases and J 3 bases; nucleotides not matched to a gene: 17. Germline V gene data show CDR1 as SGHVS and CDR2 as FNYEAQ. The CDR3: CASSPGGASGRSGTDTQYF. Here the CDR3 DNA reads TGTGCCAGCAGCCCAGGGGGGGCTAGCGGGAGATCAGGAACAGATACGCAGTATTTT. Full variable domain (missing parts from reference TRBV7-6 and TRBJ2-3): GAGVSQSPRYKVTKRGQDVALRCDPISGHVSLYWYRQALGQGPEFLTYFNYEAQQDKSGLPNDRFSAERPEGSISTLTIQRTEQRDSAMYRCASSPGGASGRSGTDTQYFGPGTRLTVL.

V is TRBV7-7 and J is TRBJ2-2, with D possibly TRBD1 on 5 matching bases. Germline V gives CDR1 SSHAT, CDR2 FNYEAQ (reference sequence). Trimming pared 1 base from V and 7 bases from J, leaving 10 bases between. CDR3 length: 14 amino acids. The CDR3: CASSLEGEYGELFF. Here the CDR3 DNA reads TGTGCCAGCAGCTTAGAAGGGGAATACGGGGAGCTGTTTTTT.

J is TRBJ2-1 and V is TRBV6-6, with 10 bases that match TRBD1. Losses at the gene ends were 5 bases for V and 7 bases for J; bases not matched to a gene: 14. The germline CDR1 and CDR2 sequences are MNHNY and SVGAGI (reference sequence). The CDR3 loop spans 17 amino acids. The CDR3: CASSPDRGRVYVNEQFF. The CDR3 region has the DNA TGTGCCAGCAGTCCCGACAGGGGGCGCGTTTATGTGAATGAGCAGTTCTTC.

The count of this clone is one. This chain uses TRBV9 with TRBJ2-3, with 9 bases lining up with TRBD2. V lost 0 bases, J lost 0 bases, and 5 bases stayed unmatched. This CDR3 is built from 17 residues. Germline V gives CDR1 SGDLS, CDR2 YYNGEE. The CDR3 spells CASSVEVTSGSTDTQYF. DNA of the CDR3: TGTGCCAGCAGCGTAGAAGTTACTAGCGGGAGCACAGATACGCAGTATTTT.

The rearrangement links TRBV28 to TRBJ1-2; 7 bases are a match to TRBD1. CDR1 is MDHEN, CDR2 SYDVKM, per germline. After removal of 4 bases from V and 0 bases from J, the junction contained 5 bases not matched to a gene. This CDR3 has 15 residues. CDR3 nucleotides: TGTGCCAGCAGTTCGCAGGGGGATCCTAACTATGGCTACACCTTC. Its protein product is CASSSQGDPNYGYTF.

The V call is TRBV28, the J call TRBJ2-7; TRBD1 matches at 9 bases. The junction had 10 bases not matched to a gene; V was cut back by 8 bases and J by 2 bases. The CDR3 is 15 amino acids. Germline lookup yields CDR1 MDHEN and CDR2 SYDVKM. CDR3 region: CASHPSGTGTYEQYF. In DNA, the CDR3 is TGTGCCAGCCACCCCTCCGGGACAGGGACCTACGAGCAGTACTTC.

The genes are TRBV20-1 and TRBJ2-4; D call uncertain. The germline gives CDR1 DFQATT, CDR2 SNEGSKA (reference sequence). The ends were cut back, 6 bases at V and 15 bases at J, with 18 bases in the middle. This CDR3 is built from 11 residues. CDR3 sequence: CSALNGLVGYF. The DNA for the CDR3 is TGCAGTGCCCTGAATGGGCTGGTCGGGTACTTC.

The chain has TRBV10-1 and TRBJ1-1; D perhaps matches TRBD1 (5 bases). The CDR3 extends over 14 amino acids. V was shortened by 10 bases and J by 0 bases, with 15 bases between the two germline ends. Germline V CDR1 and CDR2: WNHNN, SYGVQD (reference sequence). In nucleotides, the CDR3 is TGCGCCACCGCGCTACCAGGGTTGAACACTGAAGCTTTCTTT. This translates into CATALPGLNTEAFF.

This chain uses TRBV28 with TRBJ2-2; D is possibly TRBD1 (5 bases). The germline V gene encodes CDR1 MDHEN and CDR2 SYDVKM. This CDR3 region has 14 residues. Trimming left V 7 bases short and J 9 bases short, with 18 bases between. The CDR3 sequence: CASTGSPQVRELFF. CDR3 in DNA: TGTGCCAGCACAGGGTCGCCACAGGTCCGGGAGCTGTTTTTT.

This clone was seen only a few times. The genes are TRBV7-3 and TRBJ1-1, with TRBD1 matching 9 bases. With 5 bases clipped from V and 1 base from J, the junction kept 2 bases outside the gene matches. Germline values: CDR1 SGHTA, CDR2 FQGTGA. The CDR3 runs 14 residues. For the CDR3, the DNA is TGTGCCAGCAGCCGGGGACAGGGGAACACTGAAGCTTTCTTT. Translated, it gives CASSRGQGNTEAFF. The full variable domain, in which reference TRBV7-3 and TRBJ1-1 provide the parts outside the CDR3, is GAGVSQTPSNKVTEKGKYVELRCDPISGHTALYWYRQSLGQGPEFLIYFQGTGAADDSGLPNDRFFAVRPEGSVSTLKIQRTERGDSAVYLCASSRGQGNTEAFFGQGTRLTVV.

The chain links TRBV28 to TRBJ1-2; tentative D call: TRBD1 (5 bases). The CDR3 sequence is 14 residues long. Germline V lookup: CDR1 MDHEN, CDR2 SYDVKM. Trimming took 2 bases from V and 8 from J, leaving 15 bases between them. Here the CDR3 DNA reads TGTGCCAGCAGTTTAGGTGGCACGGGGGGAGGCTACACCTTC. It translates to CASSLGGTGGGYTF.

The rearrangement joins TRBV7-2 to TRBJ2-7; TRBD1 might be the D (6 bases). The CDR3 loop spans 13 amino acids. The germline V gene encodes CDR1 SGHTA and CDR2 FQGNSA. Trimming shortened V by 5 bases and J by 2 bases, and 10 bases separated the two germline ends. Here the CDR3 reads CASSHGQTYEQYF. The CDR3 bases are TGTGCCAGCAGCCACGGACAGACCTACGAGCAGTACTTC.

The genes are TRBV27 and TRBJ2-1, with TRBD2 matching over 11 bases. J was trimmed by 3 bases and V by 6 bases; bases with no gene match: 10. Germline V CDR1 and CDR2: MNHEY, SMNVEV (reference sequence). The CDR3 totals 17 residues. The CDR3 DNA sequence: TGTGCCAGCAGACTACAACTAGCGGGAGACAGCTACAATGAGCAGTTCTTC. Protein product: CASRLQLAGDSYNEQFF.

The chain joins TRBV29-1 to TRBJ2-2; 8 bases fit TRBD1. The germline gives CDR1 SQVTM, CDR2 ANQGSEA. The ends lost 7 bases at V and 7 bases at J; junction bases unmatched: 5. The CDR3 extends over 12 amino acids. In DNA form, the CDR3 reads TGCAGCGGTGGACAGGGTTTCGGGGAGCTGTTTTTT. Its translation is CSGGQGFGELFF.

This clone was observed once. The CDR3 here is CATARGSGYTF. The CDR3 region has the DNA TGTGCCACCGCCAGGGGAAGCGGCTACACCTTC. The rearrangement joins TRBV25-1 to TRBJ1-2, with D possibly matching TRBD1 (6 bases). The CDR3 extends over 11 amino acids. Germline V gene lookup returns CDR1 MGHDK and CDR2 SYGVNS. The V and J ends lost 10 bases and 8 bases respectively, with 14 bases between them.

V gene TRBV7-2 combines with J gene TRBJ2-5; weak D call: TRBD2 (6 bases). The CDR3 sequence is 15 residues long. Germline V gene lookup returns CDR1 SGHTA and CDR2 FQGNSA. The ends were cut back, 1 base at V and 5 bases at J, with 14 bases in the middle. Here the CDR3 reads CASSLVKAGRETQYF. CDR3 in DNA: TGTGCCAGCAGCTTAGTCAAGGCGGGGCGGGAGACCCAGTACTTC.

CDR3 residues: CASPGSQVGYGYTF. The CDR3 DNA reads as TGTGCCAGCCCTGGTTCTCAGGTGGGCTATGGCTACACCTTC. The chain couples TRBV18 to TRBJ1-2, with D uncertain. This CDR3 has 14 amino acids. Between the trimmed V and J ends, which lost 8 bases and 4 bases, there was a span of 17 bases. In germline, CDR1 is KGHSH, CDR2 LQKENI.

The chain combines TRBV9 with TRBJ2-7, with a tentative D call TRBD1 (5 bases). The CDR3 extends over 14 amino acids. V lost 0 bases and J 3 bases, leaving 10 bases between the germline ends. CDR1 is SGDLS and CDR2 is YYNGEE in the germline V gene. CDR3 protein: CASSVGHQGYEQYF. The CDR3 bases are TGTGCCAGCAGCGTAGGGCACCAGGGCTACGAGCAGTACTTC.

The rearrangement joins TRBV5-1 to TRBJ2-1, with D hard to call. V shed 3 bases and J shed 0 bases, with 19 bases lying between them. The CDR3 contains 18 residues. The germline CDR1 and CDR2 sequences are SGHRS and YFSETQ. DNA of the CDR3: TGCGCCAGCAGCTCAAAAACAAACCCCCGGAGCTCCTACAATGAGCAGTTCTTC. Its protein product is CASSSKTNPRSSYNEQFF.

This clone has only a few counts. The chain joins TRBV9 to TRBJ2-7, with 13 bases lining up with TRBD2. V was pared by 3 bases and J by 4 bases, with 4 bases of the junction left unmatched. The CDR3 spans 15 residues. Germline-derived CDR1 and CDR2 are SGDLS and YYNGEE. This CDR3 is CASSEGTSGEYEQYF. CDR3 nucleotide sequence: TGTGCCAGCAGCGAAGGGACTAGCGGGGAGTACGAGCAGTACTTC. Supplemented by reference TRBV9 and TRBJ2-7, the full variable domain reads DSGVTQTPKHLITATGQRVTLRCSPRSGDLSVYWYQQSLDQGLQFLIQYYNGEERAKGNILERFSAQQFPDLHSELNLSSLELGDSALYFCASSEGTSGEYEQYFGPGTRLTVT.

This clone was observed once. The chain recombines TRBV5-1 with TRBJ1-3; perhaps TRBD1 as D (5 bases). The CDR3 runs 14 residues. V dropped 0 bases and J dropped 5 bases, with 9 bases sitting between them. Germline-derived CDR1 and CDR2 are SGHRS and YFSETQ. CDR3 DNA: TGCGCCAGCAGCTTGGAGGCAGGGCGAAACACCATATATTTT. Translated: CASSLEAGRNTIYF.

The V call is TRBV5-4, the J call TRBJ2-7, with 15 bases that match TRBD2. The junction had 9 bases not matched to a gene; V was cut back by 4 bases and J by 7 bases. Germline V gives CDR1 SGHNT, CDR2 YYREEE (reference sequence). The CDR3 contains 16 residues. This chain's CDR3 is CASSPPGLAGGREQYF. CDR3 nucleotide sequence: TGTGCCAGCAGCCCTCCGGGACTAGCGGGAGGAAGGGAGCAGTACTTC.

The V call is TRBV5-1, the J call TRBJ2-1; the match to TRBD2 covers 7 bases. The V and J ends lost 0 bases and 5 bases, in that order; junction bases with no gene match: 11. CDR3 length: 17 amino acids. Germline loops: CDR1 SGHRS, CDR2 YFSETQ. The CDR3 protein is CASSLDPTASGNNEQFF. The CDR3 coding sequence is TGCGCCAGCAGCTTGGACCCCACGGCTAGCGGTAACAATGAGCAGTTCTTC.